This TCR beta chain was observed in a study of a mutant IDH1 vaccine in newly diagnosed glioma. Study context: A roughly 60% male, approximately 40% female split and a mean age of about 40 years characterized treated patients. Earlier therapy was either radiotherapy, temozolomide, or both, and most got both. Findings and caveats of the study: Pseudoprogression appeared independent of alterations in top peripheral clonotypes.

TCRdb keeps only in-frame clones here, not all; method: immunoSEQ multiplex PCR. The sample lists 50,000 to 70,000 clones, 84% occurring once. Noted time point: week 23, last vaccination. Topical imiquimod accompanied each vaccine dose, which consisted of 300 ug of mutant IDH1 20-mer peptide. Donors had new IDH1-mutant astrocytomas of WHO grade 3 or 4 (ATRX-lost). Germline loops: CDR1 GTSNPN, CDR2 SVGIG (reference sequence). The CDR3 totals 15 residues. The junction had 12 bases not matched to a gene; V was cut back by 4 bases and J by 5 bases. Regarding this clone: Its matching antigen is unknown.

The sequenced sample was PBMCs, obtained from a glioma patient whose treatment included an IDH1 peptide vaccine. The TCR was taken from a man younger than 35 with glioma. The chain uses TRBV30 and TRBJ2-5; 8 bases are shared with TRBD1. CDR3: CAWNKGQGRSETQYF. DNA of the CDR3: TGTGCCTGGAACAAAGGACAGGGTCGGTCGGAGACCCAGTACTTC.